This T cell receptor beta chain was profiled in a study of CD8+ T cells in alopecia areata (dated by TCRdb to between 2017 and 2018). Describing the broader study: The treated patients took part in an open-label pilot trial in which moderate-to-severe alopecia areata was treated with oral tofacitinib at 5 to 10 mg twice daily. In both human patients and the C3H/HeJ mouse model, the study applied high-throughput TCRbeta sequencing to look at T cell clonal expansion in alopecia areata. Amplification of TCRbeta CDR3 regions was done by immunoSEQ multiplex PCR using 35 Vbeta forward primers and 13 Jbeta reverse primers. Patients on tofacitinib were biopsied at baseline and after 4 and 24 weeks of treatment, and several of the patients also had a later scalp biopsy. Clonality in the scalp was compared among normal scalp (n=4), patchy alopecia areata scalp (n=8), and alopecia totalis/universalis scalp (n=8). The RNA source kit depended on sample type: the PAXgene miRNA kit for fixed scalp, the miRNeasy kit for PBMCs, and the RNeasy kit for mouse skin. Patients received tofacitinib for 6 to 18 months and were then followed off drug for 6 months to check for delayed response and recurrence. In humans, TCRbeta sequencing was performed on scalp tissue and on sorted CD4+ and CD8+ peripheral blood T cells from healthy controls and from patients with patchy or totalis/universalis alopecia areata.

According to the germline V gene, CDR1 reads SGHTA and CDR2 reads FQGNSA. V is shortened by 3 bases, J by 6 bases, and the region joining them spans 18 bases. CDR3 length: 15 amino acids, cysteine to phenylalanine. The entry retains the CDR3 DNA only, 45 bases that are in frame from base 1. Overall study results and their limits: Scalp TCR repertoire analysis is complicated because resident alphabeta T cells in normal human skin are also sequenced, whereas mouse skin is dominated by gammadelta T cells. Shared TCR sequences between patients were less evident than in mice, which may be partly attributable to HLA diversity in the patient population. Compared with normal scalp, lesional scalp, particularly in alopecia totalis/universalis, had higher clonality and more expanded CD8+ clones, which suggests antigenic drive.

The time point label here, explained by the study, means: baseline before oral tofacitinib. Lesional scalp punch biopsies and peripheral blood were collected from alopecia areata patients. After PBMCs were isolated by density centrifugation and stained for CD3, CD4 and CD8, a FACSAria was used to sort CD4+ and CD8+ T cells. This clone was detected only a few times. Its antigen target is currently unknown. Base qualities were left out, and no much larger clone turns up one base away. Library construction relied on the immunoSEQ multiplex PCR assay. For TCR sequencing, RNA was extracted from every sample and reverse transcribed into cDNA to serve as template. First-strand cDNA was synthesized with SuperScript III using a 2:1 mix of oligo-dT and random hexamers. A synthetic immune receptor repertoire was used to assess amplification bias, and residual bias was removed computationally. Regarding the original processing steps: After raw reads were preprocessed to remove errors, the CDR3 was defined following IMGT conventions as running from the conserved cysteine to phenylalanine. Clonality was computed by normalizing Shannon entropy by log2 of the number of productive unique TCRs and subtracting the result from 1. Whether scalp clones were CD4 or CD8 was inferred by matching scalp TCRbeta sequences against CD4 and CD8 repertoires sorted from blood. Entries here come from immuneACCESS through TCRdb and include only in-frame sequences with V and J called. Some clones fail to appear in such tables; in the studies checked, an unresolved V gene covers under half of the shortfall, and the cause of the remainder is unknown. The D gene and trimming were derived from the DNA, and the V and J assignments and clone size from that table. This sample has approximately 180,000 clones in its table, and roughly 66% of those were observed once. The ten largest account for about an eighth of the sample.

The sequence is built from TRBV7-2 and TRBJ2-7; no D gene call is confident. This receptor was obtained from a human donor with alopecia areata. This specimen consisted of CD8+ T cells sorted from blood, obtained at week 0. The DNA is TGTGCCAGCAGCTTCTCCCGCGCAGGCGAGCGCGAGCAGTACTTC. This sequence encodes CASSFSRAGEREQYF.